A selection of T cell receptor beta chains follows, all from one sample in a study of blood T cell repertoires in COVID-19. Data came from immunoSEQ multiplex PCR; TCRdb stores just in-frame clones and leaves some out. This sample has 90,000 to 100,000 clones; 81% occur once, and the top ten carry around 10%. Sample: peripheral blood. The receptors come from a woman older than 75 with acute or convalescent COVID-19. The CDR3 runs from the conserved cysteine through the conserved F or W. D genes are given only for firm matches. Clone size is given for some rows only: seen once, a few or many times, or a class if the clone is expanded.

size	D	V	J	DNA	CDR3
once	-	TRBV29-1	TRBJ1-1	TGCAGCGTTGAAGCGGCAGGGGATCCGAACACTGAAGCTTTCTTT	CSVEAAGDPNTEAFF
-	-	TRBV10-3	TRBJ2-1	TGTGCCATCAATGACAGGCAAGACAATGAGCAGTTCTTC	CAINDRQDNEQFF
-	-	TRBV5-8	TRBJ1-5	TGTGCCAGCAGCTTGGCCAGGGCTCAGCCCCAGCATTTT	CASSLARAQPQHF
-	-	TRBV19	TRBJ1-2	TGTGCCAGTAGTCTAGGGTGGACAGCAGCTAACTATGGCTACACCTTC	CASSLGWTAANYGYTF
-	TRBD1	TRBV19	TRBJ1-5	TGTGCCAGTAGTGGGGGACAGGGGGGGATCTCGGGCAATCAGCCCCAGCATTTT	CASSGGQGGISGNQPQHF
-	-	TRBV10-1	TRBJ2-3	TGCGCCAGCAGTGCACTTTCTAGCACAGATACGCAGTATTTT	CASSALSSTDTQYF
-	-	TRBV5-4	TRBJ1-4	TGTGCCAGCAGCCCGGGAGGAAGGGTTGAAAAACTGTTTTTT	CASSPGGRVEKLFF
few	TRBD1	TRBV11-2	TRBJ1-3	TGTGCCAGCAGCTTAGCACCCCGGACAGGGCGAGGAAACACCATATATTTT	CASSLAPRTGRGNTIYF
-	TRBD1	TRBV19	TRBJ1-5	TGTGCCAGTAGTATAGCAGGGACAGTTAACAATCAGCCCCAGCATTTT	CASSIAGTVNNQPQHF
-	-	TRBV4-1	TRBJ1-1	TGCGCCAGCAGCCAAGGGACAGCCCAGGGGACTGAAGCTTTCTTT	CASSQGTAQGTEAFF
-	-	TRBV5-5	TRBJ1-4	TGTGCCAGCAGCTTAGGGGGGGGCACGACTAATGAAAAACTGTTTTTT	CASSLGGGTTNEKLFF
-	-	TRBV15	TRBJ1-1	TGTGCCACCAGCAGAGATGGGGCCACCCGGTCTGAAGCTTTCTTT	CATSRDGATRSEAFF
-	-	TRBV9	TRBJ2-2	TGTGCCAGCAGCGTAGTACAGGGAGCCGGGGAGCTGTTTTTT	CASSVVQGAGELFF
-	TRBD2	TRBV18	TRBJ2-1	TGTGCCAGCTCACCACAGGAATCGCGGGGGGGAGGCAATGAGCAGTTCTTC	CASSPQESRGGGNEQFF
-	-	TRBV19	TRBJ1-2	TGTGCCAGTAGTATAGTGGGGGCCTCGTACTATGGCTACACCTTC	CASSIVGASYYGYTF
-	TRBD1	TRBV12-3/TRBV12-4	TRBJ2-1	TGTGCCAGCAATAGACAGGGGGCGTATGAGCAGTTCTTC	CASNRQGAYEQFF
-	TRBD2	TRBV25-1	TRBJ2-2	TGTGCCAGCAAAGCGGGGCACACGAACACCGGGGAGCTGTTTTTT	CASKAGHTNTGELFF
-	-	TRBV5-1	TRBJ1-1	TGCGCCAGCAGCCTAGGAGACAGAGCGAACACTGAAGCTTTCTTT	CASSLGDRANTEAFF
-	-	TRBV6-6	TRBJ2-3	TGTGCCAGCAGTAGATCCGGGACACCCATGAGCACAGATACGCAGTATTTT	CASSRSGTPMSTDTQYF